This T cell receptor beta chain was captured by sequencing in a study of tumor-infiltrating lymphocytes in primary liver carcinoma. Study details: Samples had roughly 3.65 to 7.5 million productive TCRbeta reads, comparable between tissue types. Study-wide results and caveats: Researchers found tumor-adjacent and tumor-blood pairs overlapped less than tumor region pairs.

Co-extraction of RNA and DNA was performed on about 19-33 mg of unsorted bulk tissue. Patients' primary liver carcinoma was surgically resected. TCR beta cDNA was made from 450 to 500 ng total RNA with a constant-region primer. Construction of TCR beta libraries relied on three successive nested multiplex PCR rounds employing slightly modified ARM-PCR. Forward primers for TRBV1-TRBV30 and a C-beta reverse primer served the first two PCR rounds, at about 10 cycles each. TCRdb recomputed calls from the multiplex PCR reads with MiXCR, one row per CDR3 protein. The sample records around 99,000 distinct CDR3 sequences, just under 70% being singletons. Concerning this clonotype: Its antigen is unidentified. A read error may explain this, as a much larger clone is one base away.

The CDR3 spans 14 residues. J is TRBJ1-2 and V is TRBV12-3 or TRBV12-4; the match to TRBD1 covers 7 bases. This clonotype was sampled from a man in his forties or fifties with primary liver carcinoma and hepatitis B virus infection. The sequenced sample was tumor-adjacent normal liver tissue. For the CDR3, the DNA is TGTGTCAGCAGTTTACCTGGGACAGCTTATGGCTACACCTTC. This encodes CVSSLPGTAYGYTF.